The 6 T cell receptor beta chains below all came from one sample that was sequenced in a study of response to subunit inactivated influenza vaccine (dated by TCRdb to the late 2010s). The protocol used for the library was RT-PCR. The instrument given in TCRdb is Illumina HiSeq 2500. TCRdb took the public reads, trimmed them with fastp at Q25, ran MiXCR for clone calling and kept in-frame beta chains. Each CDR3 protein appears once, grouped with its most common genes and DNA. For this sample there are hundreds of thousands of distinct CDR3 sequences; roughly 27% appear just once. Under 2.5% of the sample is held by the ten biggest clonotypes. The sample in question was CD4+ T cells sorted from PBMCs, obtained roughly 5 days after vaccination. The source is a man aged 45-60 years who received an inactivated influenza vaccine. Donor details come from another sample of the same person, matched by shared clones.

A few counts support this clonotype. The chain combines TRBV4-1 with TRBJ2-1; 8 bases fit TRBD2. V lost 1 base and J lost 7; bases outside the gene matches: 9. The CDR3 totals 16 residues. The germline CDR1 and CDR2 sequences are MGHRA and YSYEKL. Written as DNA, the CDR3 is TGCGCCAGCAGCCAAGCGGGAGGGCCTATTAGAAATGAGCAGTTCTTC. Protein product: CASSQAGGPIRNEQFF.

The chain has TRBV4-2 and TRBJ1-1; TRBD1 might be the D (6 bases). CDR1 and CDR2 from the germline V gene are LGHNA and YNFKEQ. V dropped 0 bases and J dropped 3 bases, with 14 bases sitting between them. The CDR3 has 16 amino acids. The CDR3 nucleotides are TGTGCCAGCAGCCAAGATTCGGGGGCTGGGGACACTGAAGCTTTCTTT. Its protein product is CASSQDSGAGDTEAFF.

The CDR3 reads CASTPWLSLSPLHF. The CDR3 DNA follows: TGTGCCAGCACCCCATGGTTGTCTCTTTCACCCCTCCACTTT. The genes are TRBV5-6 and TRBJ1-6; D unresolved. CDR3 size: 14 residues. Trimming stripped 6 bases from V and 9 bases from J, with 16 bases between. Germline CDR1 SGHDT, CDR2 YYEEEE.

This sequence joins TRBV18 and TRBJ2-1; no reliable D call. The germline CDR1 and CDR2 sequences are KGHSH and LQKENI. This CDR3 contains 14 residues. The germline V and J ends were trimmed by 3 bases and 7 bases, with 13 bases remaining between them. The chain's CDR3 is CASSPLIVGNEQFF. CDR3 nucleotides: TGTGCCAGCTCACCCCTAATCGTGGGGAATGAGCAGTTCTTC.

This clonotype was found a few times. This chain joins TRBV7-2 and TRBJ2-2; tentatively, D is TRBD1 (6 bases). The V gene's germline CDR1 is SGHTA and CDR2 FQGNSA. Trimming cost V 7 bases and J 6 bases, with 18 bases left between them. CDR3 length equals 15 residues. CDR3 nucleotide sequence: TGTGCCAGCATCCTTCGACAGGTCCCGGCCGGGGAGCTGTTTTTT. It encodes CASILRQVPAGELFF.

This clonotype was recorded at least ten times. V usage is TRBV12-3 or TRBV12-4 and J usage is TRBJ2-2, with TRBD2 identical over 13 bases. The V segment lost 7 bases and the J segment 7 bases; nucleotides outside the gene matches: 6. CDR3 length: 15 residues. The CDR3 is CASNGLAGVGGELFF. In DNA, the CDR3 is TGTGCCAGCAATGGACTAGCGGGAGTTGGCGGGGAGCTGTTTTTT.